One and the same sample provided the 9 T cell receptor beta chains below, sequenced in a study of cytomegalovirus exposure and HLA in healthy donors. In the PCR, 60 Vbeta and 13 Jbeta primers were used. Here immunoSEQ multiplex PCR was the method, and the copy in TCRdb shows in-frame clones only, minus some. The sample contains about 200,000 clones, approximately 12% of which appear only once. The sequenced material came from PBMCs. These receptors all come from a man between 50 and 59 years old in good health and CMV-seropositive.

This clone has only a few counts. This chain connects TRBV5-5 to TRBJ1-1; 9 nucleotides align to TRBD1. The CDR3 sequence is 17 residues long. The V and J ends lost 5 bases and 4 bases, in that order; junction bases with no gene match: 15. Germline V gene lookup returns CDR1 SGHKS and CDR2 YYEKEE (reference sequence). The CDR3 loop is CASSYPGQGLLGTEAFF. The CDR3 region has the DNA TGTGCCAGCAGTTATCCGGGACAGGGCCTTCTGGGCACTGAAGCTTTCTTT.

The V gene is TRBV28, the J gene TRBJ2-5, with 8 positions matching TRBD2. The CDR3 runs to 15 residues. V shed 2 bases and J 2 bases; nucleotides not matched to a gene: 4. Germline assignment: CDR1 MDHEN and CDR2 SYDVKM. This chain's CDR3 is CASSLVAGGQETQYF. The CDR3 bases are TGTGCCAGCAGTTTAGTCGCGGGGGGACAAGAGACCCAGTACTTC.

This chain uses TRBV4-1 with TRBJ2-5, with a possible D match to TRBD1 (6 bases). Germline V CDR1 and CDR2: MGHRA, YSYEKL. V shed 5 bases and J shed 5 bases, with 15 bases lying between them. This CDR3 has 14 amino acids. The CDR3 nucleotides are TGCGCCAGCAGCGCCAGACAGGCCGGGGAGACCCAGTACTTC. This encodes CASSARQAGETQYF.

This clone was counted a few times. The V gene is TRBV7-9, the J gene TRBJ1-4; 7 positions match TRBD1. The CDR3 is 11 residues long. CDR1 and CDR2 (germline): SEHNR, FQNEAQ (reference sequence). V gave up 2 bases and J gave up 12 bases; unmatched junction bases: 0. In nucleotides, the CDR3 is TGTGCCAGCAGCTTACAGGGGGAACTGTTTTTT. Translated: CASSLQGELFF.

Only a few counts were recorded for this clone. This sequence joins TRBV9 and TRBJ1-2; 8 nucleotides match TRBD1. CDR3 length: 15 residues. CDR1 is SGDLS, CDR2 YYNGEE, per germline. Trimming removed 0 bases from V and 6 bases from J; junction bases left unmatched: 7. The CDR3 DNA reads TGTGCCAGCAGCGTAGAAGACAGGGGTCTCGATGGCTACACCTTC. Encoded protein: CASSVEDRGLDGYTF. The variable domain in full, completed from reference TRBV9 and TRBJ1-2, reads DSGVTQTPKHLITATGQRVTLRCSPRSGDLSVYWYQQSLDQGLQFLIQYYNGEERAKGNILERFSAQQFPDLHSELNLSSLELGDSALYFCASSVEDRGLDGYTFGSGTRLTVV.

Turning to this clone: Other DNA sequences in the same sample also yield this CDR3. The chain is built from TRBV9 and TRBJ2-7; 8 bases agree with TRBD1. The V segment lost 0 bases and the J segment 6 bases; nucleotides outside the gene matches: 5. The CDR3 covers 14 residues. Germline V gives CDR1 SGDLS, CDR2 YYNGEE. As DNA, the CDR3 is TGTGCCAGCAGCGTAGCACAGGGGGAAGGCGAGCAGTACTTC. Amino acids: CASSVAQGEGEQYF.

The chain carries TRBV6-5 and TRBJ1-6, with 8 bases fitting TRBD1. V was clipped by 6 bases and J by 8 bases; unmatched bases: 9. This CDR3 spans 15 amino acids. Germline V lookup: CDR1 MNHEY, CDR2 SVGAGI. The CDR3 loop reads CASRDRTGWYSPLHF. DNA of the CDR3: TGTGCCAGCAGGGACAGGACAGGGTGGTATTCACCCCTCCACTTT.

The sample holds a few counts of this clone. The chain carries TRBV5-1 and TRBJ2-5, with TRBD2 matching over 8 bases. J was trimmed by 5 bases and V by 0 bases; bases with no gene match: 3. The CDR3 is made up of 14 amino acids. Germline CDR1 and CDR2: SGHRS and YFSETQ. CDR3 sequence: CASSLAGGAETQYF. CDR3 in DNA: TGCGCCAGCAGCTTGGCCGGGGGGGCTGAGACCCAGTACTTC.

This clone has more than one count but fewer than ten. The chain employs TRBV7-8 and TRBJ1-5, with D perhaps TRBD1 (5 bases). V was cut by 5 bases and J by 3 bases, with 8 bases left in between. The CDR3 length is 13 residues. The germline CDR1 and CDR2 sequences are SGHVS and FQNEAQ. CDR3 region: CASSLTVNQPQHF. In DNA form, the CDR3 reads TGTGCCAGCAGCCTGACAGTCAATCAGCCCCAGCATTTT.